This T cell receptor (beta chain) was observed in a study of blood T cell repertoires in COVID-19. Looking at the study overall: Spain, Italy and the United States supplied samples that represented acute and convalescent COVID-19.

Per the original methods: How many nucleated cells were present was estimated from reference gene primer amplification. Generated by immunoSEQ multiplex PCR, the TCRdb table keeps only in-frame clones and is missing some. V, J and clone size were drawn from that table, and D and trimming were deduced from the DNA. This table holds approximately 140,000 clones, about four fifths found once. Germline assignment: CDR1 SNHLY and CDR2 FYNNEI. V lost 6 bases to trimming and J lost 3 bases, with 12 bases between them. The CDR3 covers 15 residues. The chain combines TRBV2 with TRBJ2-6; D gene unclear. This TCR came from a man aged 55 to 70 with acute or convalescent COVID-19. The material sequenced was peripheral blood. The CDR3 loop reads CASSEILFGANVLTF. Here the CDR3 DNA reads TGTGCCAGCAGCGAGATTCTTTTTGGGGCCAACGTCCTGACTTTC. Full variable domain (rest looked up from reference TRBV2 and TRBJ2-6): EPEVTQTPSHQVTQMGQEVILRCVPISNHLYFYWYRQILGQKVEFLVSFYNNEISEKSEIFDDQFSVERPDGSNFTLKIRSTKLEDSAMYFCASSEILFGANVLTFGAGSRLTVL.